The present T cell receptor (beta chain) was sequenced within a study of blood T cell repertoires in COVID-19 (dated by TCRdb to 2020 to 2021). About the full investigation: Collaborator samples came from the United States, Italy and Spain and covered acute and convalescent phases of COVID-19. HLA class I and class II types, where available, came from metadata supplied by the sample provider rather than from assay-based typing. Sample metadata almost always included a de-identified subject ID, COVID-19 status, age in years and sex. Deeply sampled blood TCRbeta repertoires from subjects exposed to, actively infected with, or recovered from COVID-19 were included in the dataset. Samples came from the ongoing ImmuneRACE study (first 160 participants) plus 1,254 subjects from 6 global collaborators. The repertoires were released in a freely available public database meant as a resource for research on the immune response to SARS-CoV-2. The material from the prospective study consisted of cDNA or gDNA derived from T cells, B-cell-depleted T cells, or PBMCs.

As to this clone: Its antigen target is currently unknown. No base qualities exist here, and no much larger clone lies one base off it.

In Seattle, one collaborating source enrolled patients while the infection was active and tracked those patients longitudinally over the course of disease. Each collaborating institution followed its own protocols to collect whole blood in K2EDTA tubes. For TCRbeta analysis, collaborators shipped samples in one of three forms: frozen whole blood, isolated PBMCs, or DNA extracted from either of those sample types. The full study reports these points: The amount of clinical and demographic metadata varied by source and participant and was provided uncurated.

TCRbeta CDR3 regions were amplified from genomic DNA using the immunoSEQ Assay, a bias-controlled multiplex PCR. In the original analysis: Within the assay, amplification of reference gene primers was used to estimate how many nucleated cells each sample contained. To quantify the absolute abundance of each unique TCRbeta CDR3 rearrangement, sequence reads were collapsed and filtered. For each sample, productive Simpson clonality was calculated as the square root of Simpson's diversity index over productive rearrangements. TCRdb retrieved this table from immuneACCESS and kept in-frame rearrangements only. Not all clones are present; in checked studies, unresolved V genes account for under half, and no reason is known for the remainder. V, J and clone size derive from that table, while D and trimming were established from the DNA sequence. The sample has 300,000 to 450,000 clones on record, about 87% of them singletons. The ten largest make up 8% to 13% of the sample.

Including the terminal cysteine and phenylalanine, the CDR3 comprises 14 residues. Solely the CDR3 DNA is kept, with 42 bases framed from the first base. V is shortened by 0 bases, J by 0 bases, and the region joining them spans 3 bases. CDR1 and CDR2, looked up from the germline V gene (reference sequence), are GTSNPN and SVGIG. In this chain, TRBV30 is recombined with TRBJ1-6; the D gene assignment is ambiguous. The specimen was peripheral blood. This receptor was taken from a woman between 25 and 40 years old with COVID-19, enrolled during active disease. In nucleotide form, the sequence is TGTGCCTGGAGTGTCTCCTCCTATAATTCACCCCTCCACTTT. Its product reads: CAWSVSSYNSPLHF. Where the CDR3 stops, the reference TRBV30 and TRBJ1-6 genes take over; the full variable domain is SQTIHQWPATLVQPVGSPLSLECTVEGTSNPNLYWYRQAAGRGLQLLFYSVGIGQISSEVPQNLSASRPQDRQFILSSKKLLLSDSGFYLCAWSVSSYNSPLHFGNGTRLTVT.